The TCR beta chain under discussion was sequenced for a study of blood T cell repertoires in COVID-19. TCRdb's table, derived via immunoSEQ multiplex PCR, lists solely in-frame clones and lacks some. The table has about 100,000 clones, over 80% seen once. Per the germline V gene, CDR1 is SGHNT and CDR2 is YENEEA. Trimming took off 0 bases at V and 2 bases at J, with 7 bases between the two ends. This CDR3 spans 14 amino acids. The sequenced material came from peripheral blood. The sequence derives from a middle-aged man with active or convalescent COVID-19. The chain joins TRBV11-3 to TRBJ1-2; the D gene is possibly TRBD1 (6 bases). The CDR3 DNA is TGTGCCAGCAGCTTAGACAGGGGCAACTATGGCTACACCTTC. It codes for CASSLDRGNYGYTF.